The rows below give T cell receptor beta chains drawn from one sample of a study of somatic mutations in cytotoxic T cells in rheumatoid arthritis. TCRdb's table, derived via immunoSEQ multiplex PCR, lists solely in-frame clones and lacks some. This table holds about 23,000 clones, 80% to 90% found once. Sequenced sample: CD8+ T cells sorted from blood. These receptors came from an adult with rheumatoid arthritis. Each CDR3 is given with its conserved first and last residue. The order of the fields is V gene, J gene, clone size, D gene, CDR3 DNA, CDR3 protein. D genes are given only for firm matches. Some rows have no size entry. The others give once, few or many, or a class for an expanded clone.

>TRBV19|TRBJ1-1|.|.
TGTGCCAGTAGCGCAGGGTGGACTGAAGCTTTCTTT
CASSAGWTEAFF
>TRBV27|TRBJ1-5|.|TRBD1
TGTGCCAGCAGTCCCGGACAGGGGGCTTGGCCCCAGCATTTT
CASSPGQGAWPQHF
>TRBV7-6|TRBJ1-1|.|.
TGTGCCAGCAGCCTAGGACCGGGGAACACTGAAGCTTTCTTT
CASSLGPGNTEAFF
>TRBV4-1|TRBJ1-1|.|.
TGCGCCAGCAGCCAAGAATCAGCGAACACTGAAGCTTTCTTT
CASSQESANTEAFF
>TRBV7-9|TRBJ2-7|few|.
TGTGCCAGCAGCCTATCGGACGGACGCTACGAGCAGTACTTC
CASSLSDGRYEQYF
>TRBV27|TRBJ2-3|.|TRBD2
TGTGCCAGCAGTCTGGGGACTAGAAGGTCAGATACGCAGTATTTT
CASSLGTRRSDTQYF
>TRBV5-1|TRBJ1-6|.|TRBD1
TGCGCCAGCAGCTTGGGCTCTACAGGGGTCGTTAATTCACCCCTCCACTTT
CASSLGSTGVVNSPLHF
>TRBV19|TRBJ1-2|.|.
TGTGCCAGCACACTTAGGACAGCAAACTATGGCTACACCTTC
CASTLRTANYGYTF
>TRBV10-1|TRBJ2-1|.|.
TGCGCCAGCAGTGAGTTTGTTGGGGGGGCCCCCACGATCTTC
CASSEFVGGAPTIF
>TRBV7-2|TRBJ2-7|.|TRBD1
TGTGCCAGCAGCTTGGGGACAGGGTTTTTCTACGAGCAGTACTTC
CASSLGTGFFYEQYF
>TRBV15|TRBJ2-3|.|TRBD2
TGTGCCACCTCCGAGGGACTAGCGGACACAGATACGCAGTATTTT
CATSEGLADTDTQYF
>TRBV29-1|TRBJ2-3|.|TRBD1
TGCAGCGTTGAGGGACAGGGTACAGATACGCAGTATTTT
CSVEGQGTDTQYF
>TRBV7-9|TRBJ2-5|few|TRBD2
TGTGCCAGCAGCCACTACGTCGGGAGCGGGGGGGCTTTGGAGACCCAGTACTTC
CASSHYVGSGGALETQYF
>TRBV15|TRBJ1-5|.|TRBD1
TGTGCCACCAGCAGGGAAGGACAGGGGGTGCAGCCCCAGCATTTT
CATSREGQGVQPQHF
>TRBV5-1|TRBJ2-5|once|.
TGCGCCAGCAGCTTCCAGGTCCAAGAGACCCAGTACTTC
CASSFQVQETQYF
>TRBV13|TRBJ1-3|once|.
TGTGCCAGCAGTCCAGGGTCTGGAAACACCATATATTTT
CASSPGSGNTIYF
>TRBV2|TRBJ1-4|.|.
TGTGCCAGCAACCTCATCCCGACAGACTCAACTAATGAAAAACTGTTTTTT
CASNLIPTDSTNEKLFF
>TRBV7-8|TRBJ2-2|.|TRBD2
TGTGCCAGCAGCTCCGGCGGGGGGTACACCGGGGAGCTGTTTTTT
CASSSGGGYTGELFF
>TRBV9|TRBJ2-1|.|.
TGTGCCAGCAGCGTAGTGGCAGGGTCATACAATGAGCAGTTCTTC
CASSVVAGSYNEQFF
>TRBV19|TRBJ1-1|.|TRBD1
TGTGCCAGTAGTAATAGGCAGGGGGCTGGAAACACTGAAGCTTTCTTT
CASSNRQGAGNTEAFF
>TRBV9|TRBJ1-2|.|.
TGTGCCAGCAGCGTAGATTTCGGGAAAAACTATGGCTACACCTTC
CASSVDFGKNYGYTF